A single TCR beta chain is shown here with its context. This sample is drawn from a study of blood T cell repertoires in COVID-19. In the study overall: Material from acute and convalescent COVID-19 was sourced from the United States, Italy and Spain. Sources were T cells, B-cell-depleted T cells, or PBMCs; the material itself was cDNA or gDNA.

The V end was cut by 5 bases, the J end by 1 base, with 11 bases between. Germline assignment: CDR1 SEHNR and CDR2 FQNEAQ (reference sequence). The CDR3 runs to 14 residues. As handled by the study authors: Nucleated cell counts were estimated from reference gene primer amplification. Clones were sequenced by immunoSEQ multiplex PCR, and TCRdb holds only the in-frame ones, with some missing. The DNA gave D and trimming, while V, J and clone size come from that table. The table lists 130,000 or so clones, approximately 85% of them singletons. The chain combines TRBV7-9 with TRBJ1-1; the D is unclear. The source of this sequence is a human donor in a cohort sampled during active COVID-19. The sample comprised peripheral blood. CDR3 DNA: TGTGCCAGCAGCCCCACGAGGCCGAACACTGAAGCTTTCTTT. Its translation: CASSPTRPNTEAFF.